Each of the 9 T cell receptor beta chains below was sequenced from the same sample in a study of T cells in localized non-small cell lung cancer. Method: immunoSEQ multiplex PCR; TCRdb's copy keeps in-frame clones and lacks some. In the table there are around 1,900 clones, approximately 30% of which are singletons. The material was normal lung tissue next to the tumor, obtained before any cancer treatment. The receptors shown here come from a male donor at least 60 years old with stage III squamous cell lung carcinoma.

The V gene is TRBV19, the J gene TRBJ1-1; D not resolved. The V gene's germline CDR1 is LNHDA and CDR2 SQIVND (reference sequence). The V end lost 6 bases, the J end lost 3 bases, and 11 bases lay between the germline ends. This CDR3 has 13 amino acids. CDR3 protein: CASSSRRDTEAFF. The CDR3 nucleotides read TGTGCCAGTAGCTCCAGGAGGGACACTGAAGCTTTCTTT. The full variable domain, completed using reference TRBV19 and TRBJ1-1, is DGGITQSPKYLFRKEGQNVTLSCEQNLNHDAMYWYRQDPGQGLRLIYYSQIVNDFQKGDIAEGYSVSREKKESFPLTVTSAQKNPTAFYLCASSSRRDTEAFFGQGTRLTVV.

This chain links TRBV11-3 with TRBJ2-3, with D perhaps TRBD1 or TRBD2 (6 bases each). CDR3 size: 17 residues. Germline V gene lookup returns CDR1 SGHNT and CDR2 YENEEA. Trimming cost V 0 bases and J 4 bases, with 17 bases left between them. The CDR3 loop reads CASSLDGGLPGADTQYF. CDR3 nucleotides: TGTGCCAGCAGCTTAGATGGGGGGCTACCAGGGGCAGATACGCAGTATTTT.

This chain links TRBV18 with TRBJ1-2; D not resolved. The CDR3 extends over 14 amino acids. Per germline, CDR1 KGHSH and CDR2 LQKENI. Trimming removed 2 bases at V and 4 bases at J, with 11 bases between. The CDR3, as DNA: TGTGCCAGCTCACCAGATCGGAACCTCTATGGCTACACCTTC. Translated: CASSPDRNLYGYTF.

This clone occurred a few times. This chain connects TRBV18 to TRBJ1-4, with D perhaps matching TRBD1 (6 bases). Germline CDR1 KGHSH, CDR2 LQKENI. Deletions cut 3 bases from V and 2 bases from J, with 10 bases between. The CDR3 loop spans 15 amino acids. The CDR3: CASSPRGGTNEKLFF. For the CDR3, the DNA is TGTGCCAGCTCACCCAGAGGGGGGACTAATGAAAAACTGTTTTTT.

In nucleotides, the CDR3 is TGTGCCAGTAGTAAAGGTCGAGATACTGAAGCTTTCTTT. Protein product: CASSKGRDTEAFF. The genes are TRBV19 and TRBJ1-1, with unresolved D. Per germline, CDR1 LNHDA and CDR2 SQIVND (reference sequence). The CDR3 runs 13 residues. Trimming took off 4 bases at V and 5 bases at J, with 11 bases between the two ends. Full variable domain (rest looked up from reference TRBV19 and TRBJ1-1): DGGITQSPKYLFRKEGQNVTLSCEQNLNHDAMYWYRQDPGQGLRLIYYSQIVNDFQKGDIAEGYSVSREKKESFPLTVTSAQKNPTAFYLCASSKGRDTEAFFGQGTRLTVV.

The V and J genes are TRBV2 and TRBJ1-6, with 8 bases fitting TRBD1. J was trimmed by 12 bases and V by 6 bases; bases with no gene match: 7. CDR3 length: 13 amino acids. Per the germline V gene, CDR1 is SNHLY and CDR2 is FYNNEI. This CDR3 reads CASRLDRGGPLHF. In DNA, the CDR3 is TGTGCCAGCAGACTTGACAGGGGTGGACCCCTCCACTTT.

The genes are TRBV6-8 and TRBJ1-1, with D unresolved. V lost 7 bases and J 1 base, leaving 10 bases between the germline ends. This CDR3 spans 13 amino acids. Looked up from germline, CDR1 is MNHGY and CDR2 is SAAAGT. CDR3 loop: CASKKTKNTEAFF. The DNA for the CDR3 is TGTGCCAGCAAGAAGACGAAGAACACTGAAGCTTTCTTT.

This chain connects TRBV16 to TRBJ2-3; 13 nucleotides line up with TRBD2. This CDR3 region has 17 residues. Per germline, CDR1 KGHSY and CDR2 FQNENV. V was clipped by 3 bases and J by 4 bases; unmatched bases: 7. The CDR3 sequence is CASSHPSGTSGADTQYF. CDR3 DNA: TGTGCCAGCAGCCACCCTTCCGGGACTAGCGGGGCAGATACGCAGTATTTT. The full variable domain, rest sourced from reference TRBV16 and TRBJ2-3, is GEEVAQTPKHLVRGEGQKAKLYCAPIKGHSYVFWYQQVLKNEFKFLISFQNENVFDETGMPKERFSAKCLPNSPCSLEIQATKLEDSAVYFCASSHPSGTSGADTQYFGPGTRLTVL.

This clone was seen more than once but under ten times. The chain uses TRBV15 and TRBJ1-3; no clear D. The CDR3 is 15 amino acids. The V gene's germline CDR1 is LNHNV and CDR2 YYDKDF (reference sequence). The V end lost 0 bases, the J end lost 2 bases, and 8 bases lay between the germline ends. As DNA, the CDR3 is TGTGCCACCAGCAGAGATAAGGGAACTGGAAACACCATATATTTT. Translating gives CATSRDKGTGNTIYF. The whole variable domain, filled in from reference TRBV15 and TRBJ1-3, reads DAMVIQNPRYQVTQFGKPVTLSCSQTLNHNVMYWYQQKSSQAPKLLFHYYDKDFNNEADTPDNFQSRRPNTSFCFLDIRSPGLGDTAMYLCATSRDKGTGNTIYFGEGSWLTVV.